This TCR beta chain is from a study of Graves' ophthalmopathy and Graves' hyperthyroidism. Trimming cost V 7 bases and J 4 bases, with 15 bases left between them. The germline gives CDR1 KGHDR, CDR2 SFDVKD. The CDR3 runs 14 residues. The study amplified TCR beta CDR3 regions using RNA transcripts. Second-round multiplex PCR followed a first-round RT-PCR using HTBI primers. Each CDR3 protein is one row after TCRdb ran MiXCR on the multiplex PCR reads. The sample records hundreds of thousands of distinct CDR3 sequences, approximately 21% being singletons. Study-level points and caveats: Ophthalmopathy and stable hyperthyroidism were discriminated by a 13-signature model, with over 85% sensitivity and about 82% specificity.

This clonotype was recorded many times. Its antigen is currently unknown. Patients with other autoimmune diseases, uncontrolled infections, pregnancy or lactation were excluded. PBMCs originated in 8.5 to 10 ml of fresh peripheral blood. Source material: peripheral blood. The sequence derives from a woman aged 18-35 years with stable Graves' hyperthyroidism. The V call is TRBV24-1, the J call TRBJ2-5; possible D gene TRBD2, 5 bases. CDR3 protein: CATSISGFGETQYF. CDR3 nucleotides: TGTGCCACCAGCATATCGGGGTTCGGAGAGACCCAGTACTTC.